Following are 24 T cell receptor beta chains from one sample sequenced in a study of T cells after yellow fever vaccination. TCRdb re-analysed the 5' RACE reads in MiXCR, keeping a single row per CDR3 protein. The sample shows about 58,000 distinct CDR3 sequences, roughly 6.9% of them seen only once. The source material was CD8+ T cells sorted from PBMCs, sampled on the day of the first yellow fever vaccination. The receptors were sampled from a man between 18 and 35 years old who received the YFV17D yellow fever vaccine.

Worth noting for this clonotype: A much larger clonotype is one base distant, so this may be a read error. The CDR3: CSARVLETQYF. Here the CDR3 DNA reads TGCAGTGCTAGGGTGTTAGAGACCCAGTACTTC. The V gene is TRBV20-1, the J gene TRBJ2-5; D unclear. Trimming left V 3 bases short and J 4 bases short, with 6 bases between. CDR1 and CDR2 from the germline V gene are DFQATT and SNEGSKA (reference sequence). The length of the CDR3 is 11 residues.

This clonotype occurred many times. V and J are TRBV27 and TRBJ1-4; D unclear. Germline V CDR1 and CDR2: MNHEY, SMNVEV (reference sequence). The CDR3 extends over 13 amino acids. Trimming removed 3 bases from V and 10 bases from J, with 12 bases in between. CDR3 protein: CASSLGRPGKLFF. The DNA of the CDR3 is TGTGCCAGCAGTTTGGGGAGGCCAGGAAAACTGTTTTTT.

This clonotype was observed a handful of times. The rearrangement uses TRBV30 and TRBJ2-1; 9 bases fit TRBD2. J lost 8 bases, V lost 0 bases, and 2 bases had no gene match. The germline V gene encodes CDR1 GTSNPN and CDR2 SVGIG (reference sequence). The CDR3 covers 13 residues. In DNA, the CDR3 is TGTGCCTGGAGTGTAGGCGGGGGGGATGAGCAGTTCTTC. Protein: CAWSVGGGDEQFF.

This clonotype came up many times. Here the CDR3 DNA reads TGTGCCAGCAGTGAGGCTGCTTGGAGGGCCCCCTACAATGAGCAGTTCTTC. Residues: CASSEAAWRAPYNEQFF. V is TRBV2 and J is TRBJ2-1, with D maybe TRBD2 (6 bases). V dropped 3 bases and J dropped 2 bases, with 17 bases sitting between them. The CDR3 loop spans 17 amino acids. CDR1 is SNHLY and CDR2 is FYNNEI in the germline V gene.

This clonotype was recorded many times. This chain links TRBV29-1 with TRBJ2-1; 9 nucleotides match TRBD2. Trimming removed 6 bases from V and 7 bases from J; junction bases left unmatched: 7. The germline V gene has CDR1 SQVTM and CDR2 ANQGSEA. This CDR3 contains 13 residues. The CDR3 here is CSVSGGGANEQFF. DNA for the CDR3: TGCAGCGTCAGCGGCGGGGGGGCGAATGAGCAGTTCTTC.

This clonotype has only a few counts. This rearrangement joins TRBV12-3 or TRBV12-4 to TRBJ2-3; 11 positions match TRBD2. This CDR3 spans 15 amino acids. The V gene end was trimmed by 5 bases and the J gene end by 6 bases; junction bases not matched to a gene: 7. The CDR3 region is CASSRLAGSGDTQYF. The CDR3 nucleotides read TGTGCCAGCAGTAGACTAGCGGGGTCGGGGGATACGCAGTATTTT.

Ten or more counts support this clonotype. The chain uses TRBV12-3 or TRBV12-4 and TRBJ2-5; D is undetermined. The length of the CDR3 is 12 residues. Trimming removed 5 bases at V and 4 bases at J, with 8 bases between. CDR3 amino acids: CASSIGRETQYF. CDR3 bases: TGTGCCAGCAGTATAGGACGAGAGACCCAGTACTTC.

This clonotype occurred many times. The chain employs TRBV7-9 and TRBJ2-5, with D hard to call. V was cut by 5 bases and J by 5 bases, with 15 bases left in between. CDR3 length: 14 residues. The germline V gene encodes CDR1 SEHNR and CDR2 FQNEAQ (reference sequence). This CDR3 is CASSPNKGWETQYF. The CDR3 DNA is TGTGCCAGCAGCCCGAACAAGGGATGGGAGACCCAGTACTTC.

This chain connects TRBV7-9 to TRBJ2-3; D gene uncertain. CDR1 is SEHNR, CDR2 FQNEAQ, per germline (reference sequence). The CDR3 is made up of 14 amino acids. V lost 7 bases to trimming and J lost 4 bases, with 15 bases between them. In DNA, the CDR3 is TGTGCCAGCACCAGCGAGGTCCACCCAGATACGCAGTATTTT. Translation gives CASTSEVHPDTQYF.

There are many counts of this clonotype. The rearrangement links TRBV20-1 to TRBJ2-1; weak D call: TRBD2 (6 bases). There are 13 residues in the CDR3. The ends were cut back, 5 bases at V and 1 base at J, with 9 bases in the middle. Germline values: CDR1 DFQATT, CDR2 SNEGSKA (reference sequence). The CDR3 spells CSALAASYNEQFF. As DNA, the CDR3 is TGCAGTGCTTTAGCGGCGTCCTACAATGAGCAGTTCTTC.

The chain employs TRBV1 and TRBJ2-7; the table's D call TRBD1 went unverified against the DNA. TRBV1 is assigned pseudogene status. The CDR3 length is 15 residues. The CDR3 sequence: CTSSQTGGETYEQYF. Here the CDR3 DNA reads TGCACCAGCAGCCAGACAGGGGGTGAAACCTACGAGCAGTACTTC.

V is TRBV11-1 and J is TRBJ2-1; the D is unclear. V gave up 1 base and J gave up 10 bases, with 11 bases separating them. Germline V gene data show CDR1 as SGHAT and CDR2 as FQDESV (reference sequence). This CDR3 has 13 amino acids. CDR3 loop: CASSLGPEWEQFF. The CDR3 DNA is TGTGCCAGCAGCTTAGGACCGGAATGGGAGCAGTTCTTC.

V and J are TRBV29-1 and TRBJ2-1; 10 bases align to TRBD2. Trimming took 8 bases from V and 4 from J; bases not matched to a gene: 8. Germline CDR1 and CDR2: SQVTM and ANQGSEA. This CDR3 is 14 amino acids long. CDR3 residues: CSSTSSGGYNEQFF. The CDR3 nucleotides are TGCAGCTCTACTTCTAGCGGGGGATACAATGAGCAGTTCTTC.

This clonotype was seen many times. V gene TRBV29-1 combines with J gene TRBJ1-1; D gene uncertain. V was cut by 6 bases and J by 3 bases, with 11 bases left in between. The length of the CDR3 is 12 residues. Germline CDR1 reads SQVTM; CDR2 reads ANQGSEA. The CDR3 DNA follows: TGCAGCGTACTACCTGGGTACACTGAAGCTTTCTTT. Translated, it gives CSVLPGYTEAFF.

This clonotype showed up many times. The gene calls are TRBV7-2 and TRBJ2-3; 7 nucleotides align to TRBD1. Germline values: CDR1 SGHTA, CDR2 FQGNSA. The CDR3 is 15 residues long. Trimming took 5 bases from V and 2 from J; bases not matched to a gene: 7. The CDR3 spells CASSRKTGFTDTQYF. The CDR3 DNA sequence: TGTGCCAGCAGCCGTAAGACAGGGTTCACAGATACGCAGTATTTT.

The sample holds many counts of this clonotype. V usage is TRBV21-1 and J usage is TRBJ1-1; the table's D gene call, TRBD1, was not cross checked with the DNA. TRBV21-1 is a recognized pseudogene. The CDR3 runs 14 residues. As DNA, the CDR3 is TGTGCCAGCAGCTGGGGCAGGGGGCACACTGAAGCTTTCTTT. Its translation is CASSWGRGHTEAFF.

This clonotype was seen repeatedly, ten times or more. Here the CDR3 reads CASSLGLVGNEQYV. The DNA of the CDR3 is TGTGCCAGCAGTTTAGGGCTAGTAGGGAACGAGCAGTACGTC. The chain recombines TRBV28 with TRBJ2-7; no firm D call. This CDR3 is built from 14 residues. V dropped 2 bases and J dropped 5 bases, with 13 bases sitting between them. Germline-derived CDR1 and CDR2 are MDHEN and SYDVKM.

This clonotype was counted between two and nine times. This sequence joins TRBV25-1 and TRBJ2-7; D is ambiguous. Germline V gives CDR1 MGHDK, CDR2 SYGVNS. The length of the CDR3 is 11 residues. V lost 6 bases, J lost 4 bases, and 7 bases lay in between. Here the CDR3 reads CASRVAYEQYF. The CDR3 DNA reads as TGTGCCAGCAGGGTAGCATACGAGCAGTACTTC.

This clonotype was seen at least ten times. This sequence joins TRBV7-9 and TRBJ2-5; 11 nucleotides line up with TRBD2. The germline V gene encodes CDR1 SEHNR and CDR2 FQNEAQ (reference sequence). The trim removed 4 bases at V and 1 base at J, leaving 5 bases unmatched. This CDR3 is built from 16 residues. The CDR3 sequence is CASSSTGLAVQETQYF. CDR3 coding DNA: TGTGCCAGCAGCTCCACGGGACTAGCGGTCCAAGAGACCCAGTACTTC.

There are many counts of this clonotype. This rearrangement joins TRBV4-2 to TRBJ2-1, with 10 bases lining up with TRBD2. With V trimmed by 3 bases and J by 7 bases, 9 bases remained unmatched. The CDR3 covers 16 residues. From germline, CDR1 is LGHNA and CDR2 YNFKEQ. CDR3 nucleotide sequence: TGTGCCAGCAGCCAGATCGGTAGCGGGGGGAGGAATGAGCAGTTCTTC. This gives the protein CASSQIGSGGRNEQFF.

The chain links TRBV14 to TRBJ1-4; possibly TRBD1 for D (6 bases). V was trimmed by 0 bases and J by 7 bases, leaving 15 bases between them. The CDR3 sequence is 16 residues long. The germline CDR1 and CDR2 sequences are SGHDN and FVKESK. The CDR3 DNA reads as TGTGCCAGCAGCCAAGATCTCAGGGGATCTTCTGAAAAACTGTTTTTT. Encoded protein: CASSQDLRGSSEKLFF.

DNA of the CDR3: TGTGCCAGCAGCCCGCTATTAGGGTTGATCGAAAGGAACACCGGGGAGCTGTTTTTT. Residues: CASSPLLGLIERNTGELFF. V gene TRBV3-1 combines with J gene TRBJ2-2; D call uncertain. The CDR3 extends over 19 amino acids. Trimming cost V 4 bases and J 1 base, with 22 bases left between them. Per germline, CDR1 LGHDT and CDR2 YNNKEL (reference sequence).

This clonotype was counted between two and nine times. J is TRBJ1-5 and V is TRBV6-2 or TRBV6-3, with D unresolved. The CDR3 has 14 amino acids. V was clipped by 4 bases and J by 2 bases, with 9 bases between them. CDR1 and CDR2 from the germline V gene are MNHEY and SVGEGT. The CDR3 here is CASSLSWGNQPQHF. The CDR3 bases are TGTGCCAGCAGTTTGTCCTGGGGCAATCAGCCCCAGCATTTT.

Ten or more counts support this clonotype. V gene TRBV20-1 combines with J gene TRBJ2-1, with D perhaps matching TRBD1 (6 bases). This CDR3 region has 12 residues. Germline-derived CDR1 and CDR2 are DFQATT and SNEGSKA (reference sequence). Trimming stripped 5 bases from V and 3 bases from J, with 8 bases between. DNA for the CDR3: TGCAGTGCTTCAGGGGACTACAATGAGCAGTTCTTC. Amino acid sequence: CSASGDYNEQFF.